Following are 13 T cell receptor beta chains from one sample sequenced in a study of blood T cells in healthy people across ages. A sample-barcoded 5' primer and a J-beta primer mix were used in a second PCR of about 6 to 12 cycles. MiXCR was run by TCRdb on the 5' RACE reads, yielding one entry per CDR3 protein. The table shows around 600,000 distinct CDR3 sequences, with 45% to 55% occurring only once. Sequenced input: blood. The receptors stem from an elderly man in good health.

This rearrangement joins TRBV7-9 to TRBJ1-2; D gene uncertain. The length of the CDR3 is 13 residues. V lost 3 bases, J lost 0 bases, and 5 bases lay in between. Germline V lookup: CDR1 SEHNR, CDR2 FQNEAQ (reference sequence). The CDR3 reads CASSFLSNYGYTF. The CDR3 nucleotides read TGTGCCAGCAGCTTCCTTTCTAACTATGGCTACACCTTC.

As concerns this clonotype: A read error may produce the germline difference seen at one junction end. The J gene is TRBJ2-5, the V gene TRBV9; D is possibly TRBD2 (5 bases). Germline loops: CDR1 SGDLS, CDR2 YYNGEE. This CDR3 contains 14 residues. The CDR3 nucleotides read TGTGTCAGCAGCGTAGCTACGGGGTCGAAGACCCAGTACTTC. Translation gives CVSSVATGSKTQYF.

The CDR3 sequence is CATTPFGLAGKTDTQYF. CDR3 in DNA: TGTGCCACTACCCCCTTCGGACTAGCGGGGAAGACAGATACGCAGTATTTT. This chain uses TRBV2 with TRBJ2-3, with 12 bases that match TRBD2. V gave up 10 bases and J gave up 3 bases; unmatched junction bases: 14. This CDR3 is 17 amino acids long. Looked up from germline, CDR1 is SNHLY and CDR2 is FYNNEI.

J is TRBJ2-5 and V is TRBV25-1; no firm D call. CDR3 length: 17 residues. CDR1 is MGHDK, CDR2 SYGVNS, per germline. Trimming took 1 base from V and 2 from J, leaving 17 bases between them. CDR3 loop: CASSESSIGPLQETQYF. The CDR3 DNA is TGTGCCAGCAGTGAATCTTCAATAGGGCCTTTACAAGAGACCCAGTACTTC.

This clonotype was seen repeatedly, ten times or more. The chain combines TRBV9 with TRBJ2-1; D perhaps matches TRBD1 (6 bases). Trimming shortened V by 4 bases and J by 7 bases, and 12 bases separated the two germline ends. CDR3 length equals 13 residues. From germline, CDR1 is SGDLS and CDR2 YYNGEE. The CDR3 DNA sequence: TGTGCCAGCAGCTCTGGGACACTGAATGAGCAGTTCTTC. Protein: CASSSGTLNEQFF.

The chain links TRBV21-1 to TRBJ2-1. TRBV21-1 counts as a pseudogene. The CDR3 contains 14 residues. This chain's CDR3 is CASSGHTPYNEQFF. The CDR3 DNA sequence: TGTGCCAGCAGCGGCCATACCCCCTACAATGAGCAGTTCTTC.

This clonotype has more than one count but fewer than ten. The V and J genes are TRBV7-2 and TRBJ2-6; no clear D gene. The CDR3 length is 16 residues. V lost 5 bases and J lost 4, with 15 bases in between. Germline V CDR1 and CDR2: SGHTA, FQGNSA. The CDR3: CASSPYLGSGANVLTF. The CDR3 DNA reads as TGTGCCAGCAGCCCCTACTTGGGATCCGGGGCCAACGTCCTGACTTTC.

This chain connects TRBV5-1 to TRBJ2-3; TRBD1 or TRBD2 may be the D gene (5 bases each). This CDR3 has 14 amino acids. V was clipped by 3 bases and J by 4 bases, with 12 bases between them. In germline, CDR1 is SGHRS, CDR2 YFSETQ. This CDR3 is CASSWTGTPDTQYF. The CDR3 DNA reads TGCGCCAGCAGCTGGACGGGGACCCCAGATACGCAGTATTTT.

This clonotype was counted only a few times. The CDR3 is CASGGATNEKLFF. The CDR3 DNA sequence: TGTGCCAGCGGCGGAGCAACTAATGAAAAACTGTTTTTT. J is TRBJ1-4 and V is TRBV28, with D uncertain. Trimming stripped 8 bases from V and 0 bases from J, with 7 bases between. CDR1 is MDHEN and CDR2 is SYDVKM in the germline V gene. The CDR3 has 13 residues. The full variable domain, its missing parts supplied by reference TRBV28 and TRBJ1-4, is DVKVTQSSRYLVKRTGEKVFLECVQDMDHENMFWYRQDPGLGLRLIYFSYDVKMKEKGDIPEGYSVSREKKERFSLILESASTNQTSMYLCASGGATNEKLFFGSGTQLSVL.

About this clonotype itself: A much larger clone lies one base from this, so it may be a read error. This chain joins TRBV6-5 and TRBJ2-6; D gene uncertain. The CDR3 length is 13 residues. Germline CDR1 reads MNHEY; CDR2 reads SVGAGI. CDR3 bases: TGTGCCGGCAGCCCAGTTGGGGCCAACGTCCTGACTTTC. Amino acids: CAGSPVGANVLTF.

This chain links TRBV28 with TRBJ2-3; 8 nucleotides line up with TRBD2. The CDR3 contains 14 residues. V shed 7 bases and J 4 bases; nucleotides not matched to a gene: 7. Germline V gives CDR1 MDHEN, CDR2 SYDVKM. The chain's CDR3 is CASMTGGSPDTQYF. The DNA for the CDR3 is TGTGCCAGCATGACGGGAGGGTCTCCAGATACGCAGTATTTT. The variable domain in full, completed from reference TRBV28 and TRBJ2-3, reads DVKVTQSSRYLVKRTGEKVFLECVQDMDHENMFWYRQDPGLGLRLIYFSYDVKMKEKGDIPEGYSVSREKKERFSLILESASTNQTSMYLCASMTGGSPDTQYFGPGTRLTVL.

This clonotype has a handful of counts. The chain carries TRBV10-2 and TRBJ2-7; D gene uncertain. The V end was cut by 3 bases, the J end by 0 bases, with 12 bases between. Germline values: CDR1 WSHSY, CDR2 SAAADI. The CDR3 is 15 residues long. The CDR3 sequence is CASSDVPHSSYEQYF. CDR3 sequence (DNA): TGCGCCAGCAGTGACGTACCTCACAGCTCCTACGAGCAGTACTTC.

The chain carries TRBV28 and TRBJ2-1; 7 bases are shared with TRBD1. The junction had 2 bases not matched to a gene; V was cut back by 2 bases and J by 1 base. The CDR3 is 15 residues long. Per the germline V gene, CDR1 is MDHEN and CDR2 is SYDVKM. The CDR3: CASSLPRGSYNEQFF. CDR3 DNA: TGTGCCAGCAGTTTACCCAGGGGGTCCTACAATGAGCAGTTCTTC.